Listed below are T cell receptor beta chains from one sample, sequenced in a study of regulatory T cells in long-lasting Graves disease. A single record per CDR3 protein comes from TCRdb applying MiXCR to the multiplex PCR reads. Of approximately 350,000 distinct CDR3 sequences in the sample, 20% to 25% were seen once. The source material was peripheral blood mononuclear cells (PBMCs), sampled when the disease was refractory, from a patient treated with antithyroid drugs. Receptors originate from a woman in her thirties or forties with Graves disease. CDR3s include the opening cysteine and the closing phenylalanine or tryptophan. A D gene is named only where the DNA matches it firmly. Not every row has a clone size; where given, it reads once, few, many or a size class.

v_gene	j_gene	abundance	d_gene	CDR3aa	CDR3nt
TRBV6-1	TRBJ2-4	many	-	CASSASLSYIQYF	TGTGCCAGCAGTGCCTCCTTGTCTTACATTCAGTACTTC
TRBV20-1	TRBJ2-7	few	-	CSARDLAGNEQYF	TGCAGTGCTAGAGATCTGGCAGGGAACGAGCAGTACTTC
TRBV11-2	TRBJ2-5	many	-	CASSLDFSLEETQYF	TGTGCCAGCAGCTTAGATTTCTCACTAGAAGAGACCCAGTACTTC
TRBV28	TRBJ2-7	many	-	CASSQGFSYEQYF	TGTGCCAGCAGCCAGGGATTCTCCTACGAGCAGTACTTC
TRBV7-2	TRBJ2-2	-	-	CASSLVWERGNTGELFF	TGTGCCAGCAGCTTAGTTTGGGAGCGAGGGAACACCGGGGAGCTGTTTTTT
TRBV5-1	TRBJ1-1	-	TRBD1	CASSLGDREATEAFF	TGCGCCAGCAGCTTGGGGGACAGGGAGGCCACTGAAGCTTTCTTT
TRBV5-1	TRBJ2-7	few	-	CASSLGDGSYEQYF	TGCGCCAGCAGCTTGGGGGACGGCTCCTACGAGCAGTACTTC
TRBV28	TRBJ1-5	many	-	CASSFPDSFSNQPQHF	TGTGCCAGCAGTTTCCCCGACAGTTTCAGCAATCAGCCCCAGCATTTT
TRBV5-1	TRBJ1-1	few	-	CASSSLLGTEAFF	TGCGCCAGCAGCTCGCTATTGGGCACTGAAGCTTTCTTT
TRBV4-2	TRBJ2-7	-	-	CASSPTRRDSYEQYF	TGTGCCAGCAGCCCGACTAGGAGGGACTCCTACGAGCAGTACTTC
TRBV9	TRBJ2-7	few	TRBD2	CASSPWAGAVYEQYF	TGTGCCAGCAGCCCCTGGGCGGGAGCGGTATACGAGCAGTACTTC
TRBV6-2/TRBV6-3	TRBJ1-4	many	-	CASRSTWGKLFF	TGTGCCAGCAGGTCGACGTGGGGAAAACTGTTTTTT
TRBV2	TRBJ1-2	-	TRBD1	CASSRQGNGYGYTF	TGTGCCAGCAGTAGACAGGGCAATGGCTATGGCTACACCTTC
TRBV20-1	TRBJ2-2	-	TRBD1	CSAIDRGRVGELFF	TGCAGTGCTATAGACAGGGGACGAGTCGGGGAGCTGTTTTTT
TRBV11-2	TRBJ2-7	-	TRBD1	CASSATDRASYEQYF	TGTGCCAGCAGCGCGACAGACAGGGCTTCTTACGAGCAGTACTTC
TRBV5-1	TRBJ2-4	few	-	CASSSRTGLAKNIQYF	TGCGCCAGCAGCTCGCGGACGGGACTAGCCAAAAACATTCAGTACTTC
TRBV7-9	TRBJ1-2	many	-	CASSLETAFGYGYTF	TGTGCCAGCAGCTTAGAGACAGCCTTTGGCTATGGCTACACCTTC
TRBV10-1	TRBJ2-1	-	TRBD2	CASSDMASGREFF	TGCGCCAGCAGTGATATGGCTAGCGGGAGAGAGTTCTTC